This T cell receptor beta chain was obtained from a study of shared clonotypes between healthy human individuals. Overall study: Each donor contributed plates that comprised three CD4 naive, three CD4 memory, two CD8 naive and one CD8 memory.

Selected positively for CCR7 and CD45RO-negative, naive CD8 cells excluded terminally differentiated effector memory CD45RA+ cells. The assay was immunoSEQ multiplex PCR, and TCRdb's table has in-frame clones only and misses some. Of a few million clones in the sample, about 94% were seen once. The germline V gene encodes CDR1 LNHDA and CDR2 SQIVND (reference sequence). The V gene lost 4 bases and the J gene lost 0 bases, with 27 bases spanning the gap. The CDR3 length is 20 residues. The receptor was derived from a young man in good health. Some clones in this sample may be carry-over from other donors' samples. Material for sequencing was naive CD8+ T cells from PBMCs. The rearrangement links TRBV19 to TRBJ1-1; tentatively, D is TRBD1 (6 bases). DNA of the CDR3: TGTGCCAGTAGTACCACCCGGGGGCCTGCGCGAACCATCATGAACACTGAAGCTTTCTTT. As protein: CASSTTRGPARTIMNTEAFF.